The 27 T cell receptor beta chains below were found in one sample sequenced in a study of T cell repertoires in cytomegalovirus infection. Their specific antigens are unknown. Each CDR3 protein is one row after TCRdb ran MiXCR on the reads. The data contain about 570,000 distinct CDR3 sequences, 40% of them singletons. The specimen comprised cultured PBMCs, sampled from culture after CMV antigen stimulation. The receptors were sampled from a human donor in good health (CMV status not recorded). Some clones in this sample may be carry-over from other donors' samples.

This rearrangement joins TRBV7-2 to TRBJ1-6; D ambiguous. Germline V gene sequence: CDR1 SGHTA, CDR2 FQGNSA. The CDR3 is 15 residues long. V lost 4 bases to trimming and J lost 7 bases, with 14 bases between them. The CDR3 is CASSSVGRGNSPLHF. The CDR3 DNA is TGTGCCAGCAGCTCCGTGGGGAGAGGGAATTCACCCCTCCACTTT.

V and J are TRBV7-9 and TRBJ2-7; possible D gene TRBD2, 6 bases. The V gene lost 7 bases and the J gene lost 1 base, with 8 bases spanning the gap. The germline V gene has CDR1 SEHNR and CDR2 FQNEAQ (reference sequence). The CDR3 extends over 12 amino acids. The CDR3 sequence: CASTGSSYEQYF. The CDR3, as DNA: TGTGCCAGCACCGGGAGTTCCTACGAGCAGTACTTC.

The chain couples TRBV20-1 to TRBJ2-7; perhaps TRBD2 as D (5 bases). This CDR3 has 11 residues. V was clipped by 5 bases and J by 2 bases, with 7 bases between them. Germline V gene lookup returns CDR1 DFQATT and CDR2 SNEGSKA (reference sequence). The CDR3 reads CSADYAYEQYF. The DNA for the CDR3 is TGCAGTGCTGACTACGCCTACGAGCAGTACTTC.

The chain has TRBV5-1 and TRBJ1-1, with 11 bases fitting TRBD1. This CDR3 region has 14 residues. Germline loops: CDR1 SGHRS, CDR2 YFSETQ. The junction had 2 bases not matched to a gene; V was cut back by 3 bases and J by 4 bases. CDR3 nucleotide sequence: TGCGCCAGCAGCTACGGGACAGGGGGCACTGAAGCTTTCTTT. Protein: CASSYGTGGTEAFF.

There are a few counts of this clonotype. This rearrangement joins TRBV6-2 or TRBV6-3 to TRBJ2-5, with 8 bases lining up with TRBD2. Germline loops: CDR1 MNHEY, CDR2 SVGEGT. This CDR3 contains 13 residues. V trimming: 11 bases; J trimming: 3 bases; junction bases outside the gene matches: 8. CDR3 region: CACSGTSEETQYF. The CDR3 coding sequence is TGTGCCTGTTCCGGGACTAGTGAAGAGACCCAGTACTTC.

The rearrangement joins TRBV19 to TRBJ1-5, with 7 nucleotides matching TRBD1. The CDR3 contains 15 residues. Germline V CDR1 and CDR2: LNHDA, SQIVND (reference sequence). The J segment lost 2 bases and the V segment lost 3 bases, leaving 4 bases of the junction unmatched. The CDR3 region has the DNA TGTGCCAGTAGTATTCGACAGGGTGGCAATCAGCCCCAGCATTTT. Translating gives CASSIRQGGNQPQHF. Complete variable domain (other parts from reference TRBV19 and TRBJ1-5): DGGITQSPKYLFRKEGQNVTLSCEQNLNHDAMYWYRQDPGQGLRLIYYSQIVNDFQKGDIAEGYSVSREKKESFPLTVTSAQKNPTAFYLCASSIRQGGNQPQHFGDGTRLSIL.

This clonotype was seen more than once but under ten times. The V gene is TRBV12-3 or TRBV12-4, the J gene TRBJ2-3; the D gene is possibly TRBD2 (5 bases). The CDR3 covers 13 residues. V was clipped by 1 base and J by 6 bases, with 8 bases between them. CDR3 bases: TGTGCCAGCAGTTTAGAGACTACGGATACGCAGTATTTT. It yields the protein CASSLETTDTQYF.

This clonotype was observed a handful of times. This chain uses TRBV6-5 with TRBJ1-5; D perhaps matches TRBD1 (6 bases). Germline assignment: CDR1 MNHEY and CDR2 SVGAGI. V was trimmed by 0 bases and J by 3 bases, leaving 9 bases between them. The CDR3 loop spans 15 amino acids. The CDR3 reads CASSYSRGNNQPQHF. Here the CDR3 DNA reads TGTGCCAGCAGTTACTCGAGGGGGAACAATCAGCCCCAGCATTTT.

The genes are TRBV29-1 and TRBJ1-1; TRBD1 is a possible D gene (5 bases). Deletions cut 6 bases from V and 3 bases from J, with 11 bases between. This CDR3 spans 12 amino acids. Germline assignment: CDR1 SQVTM and CDR2 ANQGSEA. The CDR3 nucleotides are TGCAGCGTACAGGCTAGGGACACTGAAGCTTTCTTT. Its translation is CSVQARDTEAFF.

This clonotype was recorded a few times. The chain has TRBV7-2 and TRBJ2-2; D unclear. CDR1 is SGHTA and CDR2 is FQGNSA in the germline V gene. The CDR3 runs 15 residues. Trimming took 1 base from V and 2 from J, leaving 8 bases between them. The CDR3 loop reads CASSLDPFNTGELFF. CDR3 in DNA: TGTGCCAGCAGCTTAGATCCCTTTAACACCGGGGAGCTGTTTTTT.

The chain uses TRBV15 and TRBJ2-1; D is tentatively TRBD1 or TRBD2 (6 bases each). The CDR3 has 13 amino acids. Germline V gene data show CDR1 as LNHNV and CDR2 as YYDKDF (reference sequence). With 1 base removed from V and 6 bases from J, the gap between germline ends came to 7 bases. The CDR3 region is CATSRAGANEQFF. CDR3 nucleotides: TGTGCCACCAGCAGAGCGGGGGCCAATGAGCAGTTCTTC.

This chain uses TRBV7-6 with TRBJ1-1, with unresolved D. CDR1 is SGHVS, CDR2 FNYEAQ, per germline. V was clipped by 3 bases and J by 1 base, with 6 bases between them. The CDR3 contains 13 residues. The CDR3 sequence is CASSFDQNTEAFF. In nucleotides, the CDR3 is TGTGCCAGCAGCTTCGACCAGAACACTGAAGCTTTCTTT. The full variable domain, its missing parts supplied by reference TRBV7-6 and TRBJ1-1, is GAGVSQSPRYKVTKRGQDVALRCDPISGHVSLYWYRQALGQGPEFLTYFNYEAQQDKSGLPNDRFSAERPEGSISTLTIQRTEQRDSAMYRCASSFDQNTEAFFGQGTRLTVV.

This clonotype was counted only a few times. This chain joins TRBV7-2 and TRBJ2-1; either TRBD1 or TRBD2 may fit D (6 bases each). Trimming removed 5 bases at V and 10 bases at J, with 15 bases between. The germline V gene has CDR1 SGHTA and CDR2 FQGNSA. The CDR3 runs 13 residues. This CDR3 reads CASSLEGGEEQFF. CDR3 nucleotides: TGTGCCAGCAGCCTTGAGGGGGGAGAGGAGCAGTTCTTC.

This rearrangement joins TRBV20-1 to TRBJ2-4, with 9 bases aligning to TRBD2. V gave up 1 base and J gave up 4 bases; unmatched junction bases: 2. The CDR3 is 14 residues long. Germline V gene data show CDR1 as DFQATT and CDR2 as SNEGSKA (reference sequence). DNA of the CDR3: TGCAGTGCTAGAGCTAGCGGGACAAAAAACATTCAGTACTTC. Translating it yields CSARASGTKNIQYF.

The genes are TRBV29-1 and TRBJ2-3; 15 bases agree with TRBD2. The length of the CDR3 is 19 residues. Trimming at V came to 5 bases and at J to 2 bases, leaving 14 bases not matched to a gene. Germline loops: CDR1 SQVTM, CDR2 ANQGSEA. The CDR3 DNA is TGCAGCGTTAGATCAGGGATTGGACTAGCGGGAGGGCCCACAGATACGCAGTATTTT. Protein product: CSVRSGIGLAGGPTDTQYF.

The chain joins TRBV7-9 to TRBJ1-2, with D uncertain. Deletions cut 3 bases from V and 7 bases from J, with 18 bases between. The CDR3 loop spans 15 amino acids. Looked up from germline, CDR1 is SEHNR and CDR2 is FQNEAQ (reference sequence). CDR3 region: CASSFDLDAPPGYTF. The CDR3, as DNA: TGTGCCAGCAGCTTTGATCTTGACGCCCCCCCTGGCTACACCTTC.

This clonotype was counted at least ten times. The chain is built from TRBV7-2 and TRBJ1-5; 7 positions agree with TRBD1. Germline CDR1 and CDR2: SGHTA and FQGNSA. V trimming: 5 bases; J trimming: 2 bases; junction bases outside the gene matches: 6. The CDR3 spans 15 residues. The CDR3 protein is CASSLDRVGNQPQHF. The CDR3 coding sequence is TGTGCCAGCAGCCTTGACAGGGTAGGCAATCAGCCCCAGCATTTT. The full variable domain, with the rest looked up from reference TRBV7-2 and TRBJ1-5, is GAGVSQSPSNKVTEKGKDVELRCDPISGHTALYWYRQSLGQGLEFLIYFQGNSAPDKSGLPSDRFSAERTGGSVSTLTIQRTQQEDSAVYLCASSLDRVGNQPQHFGDGTRLSIL.

V is TRBV7-2 and J is TRBJ2-5, with a weak D call TRBD2 (6 bases). This CDR3 has 15 amino acids. Looked up from germline, CDR1 is SGHTA and CDR2 is FQGNSA. Trimming took 3 bases from V and 4 from J, leaving 15 bases between them. The CDR3 nucleotides are TGTGCCAGCAGCTTGGTTGACGGGACTCCAGAGACCCAGTACTTC. This translates into CASSLVDGTPETQYF.

The rearrangement uses TRBV2 and TRBJ2-1; D gene unclear. Germline V lookup: CDR1 SNHLY, CDR2 FYNNEI. Trimming left V 8 bases short and J 7 bases short, with 24 bases between. This CDR3 has 16 residues. The CDR3 bases are TGTGCCAGCCCCTACGGTCCGGCAAGGACGTGGAATGAGCAGTTCTTC. Amino acids: CASPYGPARTWNEQFF.

This clonotype has a handful of counts. The CDR3 protein is CASSHRETEQYF. CDR3 in DNA: TGTGCCAGCAGCCACAGAGAGACAGAGCAGTACTTC. The chain employs TRBV7-2 and TRBJ2-7; no clear D gene. The V gene lost 5 bases and the J gene lost 7 bases, with 12 bases spanning the gap. Germline V gene data show CDR1 as SGHTA and CDR2 as FQGNSA. CDR3 size: 12 residues.

The rearrangement uses TRBV20-1 and TRBJ1-1, with D perhaps matching TRBD1 (5 bases). V was pared by 3 bases and J by 1 base, with 15 bases between. Germline assignment: CDR1 DFQATT and CDR2 SNEGSKA (reference sequence). The CDR3 has 15 residues. The CDR3 spells CSASTLKTENTEAFF. In DNA form, the CDR3 reads TGCAGTGCTAGCACTCTTAAGACAGAGAACACTGAAGCTTTCTTT.

The table lists this clonotype with a few counts. The chain carries TRBV7-2 and TRBJ2-7, with D maybe TRBD1 (7 bases). V was clipped by 5 bases and J by 4 bases, with 21 bases between them. This CDR3 has 16 residues. Looked up from germline, CDR1 is SGHTA and CDR2 is FQGNSA. For the CDR3, the DNA is TGTGCCAGCAGCCAGAGAGGGGGGACAGTTCCATACGAGCAGTACTTC. Its protein product is CASSQRGGTVPYEQYF.

The J gene is TRBJ2-3, the V gene TRBV29-1, with TRBD2 identical over 11 bases. The CDR3 is made up of 15 amino acids. Germline CDR1 SQVTM, CDR2 ANQGSEA. V trimming: 7 bases; J trimming: 0 bases; junction bases outside the gene matches: 6. The CDR3 DNA follows: TGCAGCGGGAACCTAGCGGGGGGAAGCACAGATACGCAGTATTTT. Amino acids: CSGNLAGGSTDTQYF.

This clonotype was counted only a few times. The chain employs TRBV27 and TRBJ1-5, with a tentative D call TRBD1 (5 bases). Germline V gives CDR1 MNHEY, CDR2 SMNVEV (reference sequence). CDR3 length: 15 residues. V dropped 2 bases and J dropped 0 bases, with 8 bases sitting between them. In nucleotides, the CDR3 is TGTGCCAGCAGTTTACAGGGATATAGCAATCAGCCCCAGCATTTT. This translates into CASSLQGYSNQPQHF.

This clonotype has only one observation. The V and J genes are TRBV7-4 and TRBJ2-7, with 9 bases matching TRBD1. Germline CDR1 SGHVT, CDR2 SQSDAQ. The V segment lost 3 bases and the J segment 3 bases; nucleotides outside the gene matches: 6. The CDR3 extends over 15 amino acids. CDR3 nucleotides: TGTGCCAGCAGCTTCCCGGGACAGGGAGGCTACGAGCAGTACTTC. Translating it yields CASSFPGQGGYEQYF.

J is TRBJ2-3 and V is TRBV20-1; 10 bases map to TRBD2. The CDR3 loop spans 15 amino acids. V shed 2 bases, J shed 6 bases, and the junction held 8 bases outside the gene matches. CDR1 DFQATT and CDR2 SNEGSKA come from the germline V gene (reference sequence). CDR3 residues: CSARMQRGGPDTQYF. The CDR3 DNA is TGCAGTGCTAGAATGCAGCGGGGGGGCCCCGATACGCAGTATTTT.

V gene TRBV9 combines with J gene TRBJ1-5; D is unresolved. Per germline, CDR1 SGDLS and CDR2 YYNGEE. V was clipped by 0 bases and J by 0 bases, with 10 bases between them. The CDR3 spans 16 residues. CDR3 region: CASSVGGSNSNQPQHF. The CDR3 coding sequence is TGTGCCAGCAGCGTAGGTGGCTCAAATAGCAATCAGCCCCAGCATTTT.